These T cell receptor beta chains were read from a single sample in a study of persistence of HIV-infected CD4 T cells. Profiled with immunoSEQ multiplex PCR; TCRdb holds only in-frame clones, not every one. The table includes some 31,000 clones, roughly 82% detected once. These TCRs' antigens remain unknown. Sequences were derived from CD4+ T cells sorted from PBMCs after approximately 19-hour stimulation, sampled from a patient who received antiretroviral therapy. The receptors here all came from an adult man with HIV who was CMV-seropositive. The CDR3 runs from the conserved cysteine through the conserved F or W. Each record gives: CDR3 DNA, CDR3 protein, clone size, D gene, V gene, J gene. The D gene is left open where the match is weak. Size is stated for part of the rows, as once, few or many counts, or as a class when the clone is expanded.

CDR3 DNA: TGTGCCAGCAGGGAGAGCATGAACACTGAAGCTTTCTTT; CDR3 protein: CASRESMNTEAFF; clone size: few; D gene: .; V gene: TRBV6-5; J gene: TRBJ1-1
CDR3 DNA: TGTGCCACCAGTGGGGGCGGGGGCAAGCGTGGCTACACCTTC; CDR3 protein: CATSGGGGKRGYTF; clone size: .; D gene: .; V gene: TRBV24-1; J gene: TRBJ1-2
CDR3 DNA: TGTGCCAGCAGTTATAGGGACAGGCCCTGGGGCTACACCTTC; CDR3 protein: CASSYRDRPWGYTF; clone size: .; D gene: TRBD1; V gene: TRBV6-5; J gene: TRBJ1-2
CDR3 DNA: TGTGCCAGCAGTTACTATGAGGGACCCGAGCAGTACTTC; CDR3 protein: CASSYYEGPEQYF; clone size: .; D gene: .; V gene: TRBV6-6; J gene: TRBJ2-7
CDR3 DNA: TGTGCCAGCACCGTACCCTCTGGGGCCAACGTCCTGACTTTC; CDR3 protein: CASTVPSGANVLTF; clone size: .; D gene: .; V gene: TRBV6-1; J gene: TRBJ2-6
CDR3 DNA: TGTGCCAGCAGCGGAAGACTAGCGGGGGGTACTAGCTCCTACAATGAGCAGTTCTTC; CDR3 protein: CASSGRLAGGTSSYNEQFF; clone size: once; D gene: TRBD2; V gene: TRBV11-2; J gene: TRBJ2-1
CDR3 DNA: TGCGCCAGCAGCCAAGATCAACCGGGGGCGAACATTCAGTACTTC; CDR3 protein: CASSQDQPGANIQYF; clone size: .; D gene: .; V gene: TRBV4-3; J gene: TRBJ2-4
CDR3 DNA: TGTGCCAGCAGCCAAGAGAGCTGGGTGAAGGCCTACGAGCAGTACTTC; CDR3 protein: CASSQESWVKAYEQYF; clone size: .; D gene: .; V gene: TRBV14; J gene: TRBJ2-7
CDR3 DNA: TGTGCCAGCAGAACCCAGGGGGGAGGGAACACTGAAGCTTTCTTT; CDR3 protein: CASRTQGGGNTEAFF; clone size: .; D gene: TRBD1; V gene: TRBV28; J gene: TRBJ1-1
CDR3 DNA: TGTGCCAGCAGTTTATCTGCAGGGGGCGGCTATGGCTACACCTTC; CDR3 protein: CASSLSAGGGYGYTF; clone size: few; D gene: TRBD1; V gene: TRBV28; J gene: TRBJ1-2
CDR3 DNA: TGTGCCAGCAGCCACACGCCCGAGAAACTAGCGGGGGGGCCTGGTGGGGCCAACGTCCTGACTTTC; CDR3 protein: CASSHTPEKLAGGPGGANVLTF; clone size: .; D gene: TRBD2; V gene: TRBV14; J gene: TRBJ2-6
CDR3 DNA: TGTGCCAGCAGTGAAAACGGCCTTCCGCAAGAGACCCAGTACTTC; CDR3 protein: CASSENGLPQETQYF; clone size: .; D gene: .; V gene: TRBV6-1; J gene: TRBJ2-5